A selection of T cell receptor beta chains follows, all from one sample in a study of blood T cell repertoires in COVID-19. The table came from immunoSEQ multiplex PCR; TCRdb's copy has only in-frame clones and leaves some out. The sample records under 300,000 clones, less than 85% being singletons. Sample: peripheral blood. These receptors all come from a man in his sixties who had recovered from COVID-19. Each CDR3 is given with its conserved first and last residue. D genes are given only for firm matches. Clone size, where shown, is once, few, many, or a class for clones that have expanded.

>TRBJ1-5|14|TRBV3-1/TRBV3-2|NA|NA
TGTGCCAGCAGCCAAACAGTGATCAATCAGCCCCAGCATTTT
CASSQTVINQPQHF
>TRBJ1-5|13|TRBV27|NA|NA
TGTGCCAGCAGTGGGTGGGGGGGGGAGCCCCAGCATTTT
CASSGWGGEPQHF
>TRBJ1-5|16|TRBV18|once|TRBD1
TGTGCCAGCTCACAGGGCGACAGGGCGAGAAATCAGCCCCAGCATTTT
CASSQGDRARNQPQHF
>TRBJ2-7|16|TRBV4-1|NA|TRBD2
TGCGCCAGCAGCCAAGGGCCGGGACTAGTCGTCTACGAGCAGTACTTC
CASSQGPGLVVYEQYF
>TRBJ1-5|14|TRBV2|NA|NA
TGTGCCGGCCAAAGTACAGGAGCCGTGGAACCCCAGCATTTT
CAGQSTGAVEPQHF
>TRBJ1-4|11|TRBV20-1|NA|NA
TGCAGTGCTAGAACAGGGGAAAAACTGTTTTTT
CSARTGEKLFF
>TRBJ1-2|15|TRBV5-6|NA|TRBD1
TGTGTCAGCAGCTTGGCCAGACAGGGGTATCATGGCTACACCTTC
CVSSLARQGYHGYTF
>TRBJ1-5|13|TRBV7-9|NA|NA
TGTGCCAGCAGCCCAGGGCGGGGTCAGCCCCAGCATTTT
CASSPGRGQPQHF
>TRBJ1-2|15|TRBV6-5|NA|NA
TGTGCCAGCAGTTACGTCTCTAGGCAGGGTGGTGGCTACACCTTC
CASSYVSRQGGGYTF
>TRBJ2-2|12|TRBV6-5|NA|NA
TGTGCCAGCGCACTTCATGGCGGGGAGCTGTTTTTT
CASALHGGELFF
>TRBJ1-2|13|TRBV6-6|NA|NA
TGTGCCAGCAGTTACCTTATTAACTATGGCTACACCTTC
CASSYLINYGYTF
>TRBJ2-1|16|TRBV12-5|NA|NA
TGTGCTAGTGGCCCTGGCGGAGGGGAATCCTACAATGAGCAGTTCTTC
CASGPGGGESYNEQFF
>TRBJ2-1|16|TRBV24-1|NA|NA
TGTGCCACCAGTGATGCTACAGGGAAGGGGCTCAATGAGCAGTTCTTC
CATSDATGKGLNEQFF
>TRBJ2-2|16|TRBV7-3|NA|TRBD1
TGTGCCAGCAGGTCAACAGGGGGCTGGGGCACCGGGGAGCTGTTTTTT
CASRSTGGWGTGELFF
>TRBJ2-5|13|TRBV5-4|NA|NA
TGTGCCAGCAGCTTGCCCCCCGGGGAGACCCAGTACTTC
CASSLPPGETQYF
>TRBJ2-1|15|TRBV19|NA|TRBD1
TGTGCCAGTAGCCGTGCCTACAGGGGGTACAATGAGCAGTTCTTC
CASSRAYRGYNEQFF
>TRBJ2-5|13|TRBV5-1|NA|NA
TGCGCCAGCAGCTTAGTGGTAGCGGAGACCCAGTACTTC
CASSLVVAETQYF
>TRBJ2-5|18|TRBV5-4|NA|TRBD2
TGTGCCAGCAGCTTGTTCGGGCTAGCGGGGCGTAAAGGGGAGACCCAGTACTTC
CASSLFGLAGRKGETQYF
>TRBJ2-1|13|TRBV25-1|NA|TRBD1
TGTGCCAGCAGTCGGGACAGGTACAATGAGCAGTTCTTC
CASSRDRYNEQFF
>TRBJ2-3|15|TRBV6-4|NA|TRBD1
TGTGCCAGCAGTGAGCAGGGGGCCAGCACGGGTACGCAGTATTTT
CASSEQGASTGTQYF
>TRBJ2-1|16|TRBV6-6|NA|TRBD2
TGTGCCAGCAGTCAGCTAGCGGGAGCCACCTACAATGAGCAGTTCTTC
CASSQLAGATYNEQFF
>TRBJ2-1|15|TRBV6-4|NA|TRBD1
TGTGCCAGCAGCCCTACCAATGGACAGGGCCATGAGCAGTTCTTC
CASSPTNGQGHEQFF
>TRBJ1-3|15|TRBV6-6|NA|NA
TGTGCCAGCAGTCCGGGGGGGACTCAGCGGCACACCATATATTTT
CASSPGGTQRHTIYF
>TRBJ2-5|15|TRBV5-1|NA|NA
TGCGCCAGCAGCCGGGAGGTCTCTCAGGGGGAGACCCAGTACTTC
CASSREVSQGETQYF
>TRBJ2-7|14|TRBV2|NA|TRBD2
TGTGCCAGTCAACTAGCGGGAGTATGGGGCGAGCAGTACTTC
CASQLAGVWGEQYF
>TRBJ2-3|17|TRBV4-2|NA|NA
TGTGCCAGCAGCCAAGATAAGAGGGCCTACGGCACAGATACGCAGTATTTT
CASSQDKRAYGTDTQYF
>TRBJ1-2|16|TRBV21-1|NA|NA
TGTGCCAGCAGCAAAGACGGCCAATCAGGGTTCTATGGCTACACCTTC
CASSKDGQSGFYGYTF
>TRBJ2-5|13|TRBV11-3|once|NA
TGTGCCAGCAGCGGCGGGCTGCAAGAGACCCAGTACTTC
CASSGGLQETQYF
>TRBJ2-1|19|TRBV4-1|NA|TRBD2
TGCGCCAGCAGCCTCCCCCTTGCGTGGGCGGGGGTCTCCTACAATGAGCAGTTCTTC
CASSLPLAWAGVSYNEQFF
>TRBJ1-1|13|TRBV10-1|NA|NA
TGCGCCAGAATCCATAGGGAGACCACTGAAGCTTTCTTT
CARIHRETTEAFF
>TRBJ2-1|13|TRBV9|NA|TRBD2
TGTGCCAGCAGTGCCGGGACTAGCCATGAGCAGTTCTTC
CASSAGTSHEQFF
>TRBJ1-4|14|TRBV7-9|NA|TRBD1
TGTGCCAGCAGCCTGGGGACAGGGAGGGAAAAACTGTTTTTT
CASSLGTGREKLFF
>TRBJ2-3|13|TRBV10-3|NA|TRBD2
TGTGCCATCGCTAGCGGGGGGCCAGATACGCAGTATTTT
CAIASGGPDTQYF
>TRBJ2-3|14|TRBV19|NA|NA
TGTGCCAGTAGCCTGGAGACCTTACCAAATACGCAGTATTTT
CASSLETLPNTQYF
>TRBJ2-7|12|TRBV28|few|NA
TGTGCCAGCAGAGAAGGGGGCTACGAGCAGTACTTC
CASREGGYEQYF
>TRBJ1-1|14|TRBV5-1|NA|NA
TGCGCCAGCACCCAGGGAGGGTCGGTCACTGAAGCTTTCTTT
CASTQGGSVTEAFF
>TRBJ2-3|13|TRBV9|NA|NA
TGTGCCAGCAGCATCCGGACAGCAGATACGCAGTATTTT
CASSIRTADTQYF
>TRBJ2-3|14|TRBV11-2|NA|NA
TGTGCCAGCAGCTTAGGAGCTAGCTGGGATACGCAGTATTTT
CASSLGASWDTQYF
>TRBJ1-5|14|TRBV9|NA|NA
TGTGCCAGCAGCGTAGCCAGTAGCAATCAGCCCCAGCATTTT
CASSVASSNQPQHF
>TRBJ1-1|14|TRBV6-2/TRBV6-3|few|NA
TGTGCCAGCAGTTTCAATGGGGCAAGGACTGAAGCTTTCTTT
CASSFNGARTEAFF
>TRBJ2-2|12|TRBV28|NA|NA
TGTGCCAGCAGTTTACTCACCGGGGAGCTGTTTTTT
CASSLLTGELFF
>TRBJ2-3|11|TRBV5-1|NA|NA
TGCGCCAGCACCAACACAGATACGCAGTATTTT
CASTNTDTQYF
>TRBJ2-7|15|TRBV7-2|NA|TRBD1
TGTGCCAGCAGCACACACAGGGGACGCTCCTACGAGCAGTACTTC
CASSTHRGRSYEQYF
>TRBJ2-3|15|TRBV5-1|few|NA
TGCGCCAGCAGCCCTGGGCACGGTACCACAGATACGCAGTATTTT
CASSPGHGTTDTQYF
>TRBJ2-1|16|TRBV4-2|NA|TRBD2
TGTGCCAGCAGCCAAGAGTTAGCGGGGGGCCCCCAGGAGCAGTTCTTC
CASSQELAGGPQEQFF
>TRBJ2-1|13|TRBV6-5|NA|TRBD1
TGTGCCAGCAGTCGGGACAGCCAAAATGAGCAGTTCTTC
CASSRDSQNEQFF
>TRBJ1-3|16|TRBV7-9|NA|NA
TGTGCCAGCAGCCACACTGGCGGTCTTGCTGGAAACACCATATATTTT
CASSHTGGLAGNTIYF
>TRBJ2-4|14|TRBV6-6|NA|NA
TGTGCCAGCAGCCACCGGGACAGCGGGAACATTCAGTACTTC
CASSHRDSGNIQYF
>TRBJ2-3|16|TRBV9|few|NA
TGTGCCAGCAGCGTAGCTCTGGGGCCGCAGGGGGATACGCAGTATTTT
CASSVALGPQGDTQYF
>TRBJ2-3|16|TRBV11-2|NA|NA
TGTGCCAGCAGCGTAGGGGCTATCGCTAGCACAGATACGCAGTATTTT
CASSVGAIASTDTQYF
>TRBJ1-1|15|TRBV19|NA|NA
TGTGCCAGTAGGACGGGTAGTTCGGGGGGGGCTGAAGCTTTCTTT
CASRTGSSGGAEAFF
>TRBJ1-1|16|TRBV6-6|NA|TRBD1
TGTGCCAGCAGTTACCCTAGGACAGGGAAGAAGGCTGAAGCTTTCTTT
CASSYPRTGKKAEAFF